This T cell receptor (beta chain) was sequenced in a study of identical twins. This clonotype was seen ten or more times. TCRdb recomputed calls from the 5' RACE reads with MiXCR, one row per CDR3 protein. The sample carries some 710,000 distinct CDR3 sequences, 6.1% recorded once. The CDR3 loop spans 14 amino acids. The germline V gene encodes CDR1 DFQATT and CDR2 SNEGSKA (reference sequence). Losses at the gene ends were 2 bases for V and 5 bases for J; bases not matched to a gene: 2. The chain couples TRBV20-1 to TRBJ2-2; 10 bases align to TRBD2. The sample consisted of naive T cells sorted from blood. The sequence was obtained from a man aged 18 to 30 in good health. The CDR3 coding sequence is TGCAGTGCTAGACTAGCGGGAGTAACCGGGGAGCTGTTTTTT. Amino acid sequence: CSARLAGVTGELFF.